This T cell receptor (beta chain) was obtained from a study of blood T cell repertoires in COVID-19. Turning to the study itself: Material from acute and convalescent COVID-19 was sourced from the United States, Italy and Spain. PBMCs, B-cell-depleted T cells, or T cells provided the cDNA or gDNA that made up the material.

Profiling relied on immunoSEQ multiplex PCR, and the TCRdb table lists in-frame clones only, not all of them. Altogether 150,000 to 200,000 clones are present, around 90% being singletons, with the ten largest covering 0.53%. V trimming: 0 bases; J trimming: 0 bases; junction bases outside the gene matches: 3. CDR3 length equals 17 residues. Germline loops: CDR1 MDHEN, CDR2 SYDVKM. Sequences were obtained from peripheral blood. The gene calls are TRBV28 and TRBJ1-4, with 8 bases identical to TRBD1. The origin of this receptor is a man aged 50 to 59 with acute or convalescent COVID-19. The CDR3, as DNA: TGTGCCAGCAGTTTATGGGGACAGGACCCAACTAATGAAAAACTGTTTTTT. It encodes CASSLWGQDPTNEKLFF.